This TCR beta chain was recorded in a study of CD8 T cells in Susac syndrome. General study findings and limits: Susac-specific public clones in total CD8+ repertoires numbered some 16; in CD8+ TEMRA repertoires, they numbered about five.

As concerns this clonotype: What it recognizes is unknown.

RNA, at about 0.5 to 1 ug, was reverse transcribed with random hexamers. TCRdb independently ran MiXCR on the immunoSEQ multiplex PCR reads; one entry per CDR3 protein. The profile shows 150,000 to 200,000 distinct CDR3 sequences, 85% to 95% of them singletons. The CDR3 runs to 15 residues. The gene calls are TRBV1 and TRBJ1-2. TRBV1 is annotated as a pseudogene. Sample: CD8+ T cells from PBMCs. The origin of this receptor is a human donor with Susac syndrome. The CDR3 coding sequence is TGCACCAGCAGCCAAGATGGGAAGGAAGGCTATGGCTACACCTTC. Amino acids: CTSSQDGKEGYGYTF.